One and the same sample provided the 30 T cell receptor beta chains below, sequenced in a study of cytomegalovirus exposure and HLA in healthy donors. Primers for the PCR totalled 60 Vbeta and 13 Jbeta. This table comes from immunoSEQ multiplex PCR, and its TCRdb copy is limited to in-frame clones, with some not included. This table has more than 100,000 clones, around nine tenths appearing once. Sequenced input: PBMCs. Source of these receptors: a woman aged 30 to 39 in good health and CMV-seronegative.

This clone was seen a single time. Written as DNA, the CDR3 is TGTGCCAGCAGAAGGACTAGCGGGGGTTACGAGCAGTACTTC. Protein sequence: CASRRTSGGYEQYF. The gene calls are TRBV6-5 and TRBJ2-7; 13 positions match TRBD2. The germline CDR1 and CDR2 sequences are MNHEY and SVGAGI. Trimming removed 6 bases from V and 4 bases from J; junction bases left unmatched: 3. The CDR3 loop spans 14 amino acids.

The V call is TRBV29-1, the J call TRBJ1-2, with 7 bases matching TRBD1. This CDR3 contains 13 residues. V shed 4 bases and J 1 base; nucleotides not matched to a gene: 3. Germline-derived CDR1 and CDR2 are SQVTM and ANQGSEA. The CDR3 bases are TGCAGCGTTGGACAGGGAGGTAACTATGGCTACACCTTC. Translated, it gives CSVGQGGNYGYTF. The whole variable domain, filled in from reference TRBV29-1 and TRBJ1-2, reads SAVISQKPSRDICQRGTSLTIQCQVDSQVTMMFWYRQQPGQSLTLIATANQGSEATYESGFVIDKFPISRPNLTFSTLTVSNMSPEDSSIYLCSVGQGGNYGYTFGSGTRLTVV.

The rearrangement uses TRBV27 and TRBJ1-4, with a weak D call TRBD1 (5 bases). Per the germline V gene, CDR1 is MNHEY and CDR2 is SMNVEV (reference sequence). V lost 6 bases and J lost 8, with 19 bases in between. The CDR3 length is 15 residues. The DNA of the CDR3 is TGTGCCAGCAGCCTCGTGGTAGGGGCTCGGGAAAAACTGTTTTTT. Its translation: CASSLVVGAREKLFF.

The chain carries TRBV5-6 and TRBJ2-1; 9 bases fit TRBD2. CDR3 size: 15 residues. Trimming cost V 2 bases and J 0 bases; bases outside gene matches: 0. Germline V gene data show CDR1 as SGHDT and CDR2 as YYEEEE. DNA of the CDR3: TGTGCCAGCAGCTTTAGCGGGAGCTCCTACAATGAGCAGTTCTTC. It translates to CASSFSGSSYNEQFF.

This chain joins TRBV15 and TRBJ1-3; weak D call: TRBD1 (6 bases). The CDR3 has 16 residues. The germline V gene encodes CDR1 LNHNV and CDR2 YYDKDF (reference sequence). The V gene lost 0 bases and the J gene lost 3 bases, with 12 bases spanning the gap. CDR3 amino acids: CATSRDRGAYGNTIYF. CDR3 nucleotide sequence: TGTGCCACCAGCAGAGATCGGGGGGCGTATGGAAACACCATATATTTT. The entire variable domain, with the rest obtained from reference TRBV15 and TRBJ1-3, is as follows: DAMVIQNPRYQVTQFGKPVTLSCSQTLNHNVMYWYQQKSSQAPKLLFHYYDKDFNNEADTPDNFQSRRPNTSFCFLDIRSPGLGDTAMYLCATSRDRGAYGNTIYFGEGSWLTVV.

The chain uses TRBV27 and TRBJ1-4; 9 bases align to TRBD1. V shed 3 bases and J 8 bases; nucleotides not matched to a gene: 22. The CDR3 loop spans 20 amino acids. Per germline, CDR1 MNHEY and CDR2 SMNVEV (reference sequence). CDR3 in DNA: TGTGCCAGCAGTTTCCGGGGGACAGGGTCAATGACCGGCAGCAGGGAAAAACTGTTTTTT. Amino acids: CASSFRGTGSMTGSREKLFF.

In this sample, this clone turned up once. The chain employs TRBV7-6 and TRBJ2-5, with D perhaps matching TRBD1 (5 bases). V lost 5 bases and J lost 2, with 12 bases in between. Germline lookup yields CDR1 SGHVS and CDR2 FNYEAQ. CDR3 length equals 14 residues. CDR3 in amino acids: CASSLQESQETQYF. The CDR3, as DNA: TGTGCCAGCAGCCTACAGGAGTCACAAGAGACCCAGTACTTC.

V usage is TRBV30 and J usage is TRBJ2-1, with 8 nucleotides matching TRBD2. The CDR3 runs to 11 residues. Trimming at V came to 4 bases and at J to 13 bases, leaving 6 bases not matched to a gene. The germline CDR1 and CDR2 sequences are GTSNPN and SVGIG (reference sequence). CDR3 nucleotide sequence: TGTGCCTGGACCCCGGGGGGGGGTCAGTTCTTC. Its protein is CAWTPGGGQFF.

V and J are TRBV5-4 and TRBJ1-2, with 7 bases fitting TRBD1. This CDR3 region has 16 residues. Trimming at V came to 3 bases and at J to 1 base, leaving 9 bases not matched to a gene. Germline V gene lookup returns CDR1 SGHNT and CDR2 YYREEE (reference sequence). CDR3 region: CASSWGQYSNNYGYTF. CDR3 bases: TGTGCCAGCAGCTGGGGACAGTACAGTAATAACTATGGCTACACCTTC. Combining the CDR3 with reference TRBV5-4 and TRBJ1-2 gives the whole variable domain ETGVTQSPTHLIKTRGQQVTLRCSSQSGHNTVSWYQQALGQGPQFIFQYYREEENGRGNFPPRFSGLQFPNYSSELNVNALELDDSALYLCASSWGQYSNNYGYTFGSGTRLTVV.

V gene TRBV7-2 combines with J gene TRBJ1-6, with D perhaps matching TRBD1 (5 bases). With 6 bases removed from V and 7 bases from J, the gap between germline ends came to 13 bases. The CDR3 runs 14 residues. CDR1 is SGHTA, CDR2 FQGNSA, per germline. The CDR3 region has the DNA TGTGCCAGCAGAGGAGGGACGGTAAATTCACCCCTCCACTTT. Protein: CASRGGTVNSPLHF.

The chain is built from TRBV7-2 and TRBJ1-4, with no clear D. Germline V gives CDR1 SGHTA, CDR2 FQGNSA. The CDR3 sequence is 18 residues long. V lost 2 bases and J lost 0, with 16 bases in between. As DNA, the CDR3 is TGTGCCAGCAGCTTAAGAGGGCCCGGAGGGCCAACTAATGAAAAACTGTTTTTT. It is translated as CASSLRGPGGPTNEKLFF.

The chain carries TRBV7-9 and TRBJ2-2; perhaps TRBD1 as D (5 bases). Germline CDR1 reads SEHNR; CDR2 reads FQNEAQ (reference sequence). The CDR3 is 18 residues long. Trimming pared 4 bases from V and 6 bases from J, leaving 24 bases between. CDR3 region: CASSSPRWGPEVPGELFF. In nucleotides, the CDR3 is TGTGCCAGCAGCTCTCCCCGCTGGGGCCCCGAGGTTCCCGGGGAGCTGTTTTTT.

V is TRBV7-2 and J is TRBJ2-1, with 11 nucleotides matching TRBD2. This CDR3 spans 17 amino acids. Germline V lookup: CDR1 SGHTA, CDR2 FQGNSA. V shed 3 bases and J 0 bases; nucleotides not matched to a gene: 4. The DNA for the CDR3 is TGTGCCAGCAGCTTTACTAGCGGGAGTCGCTCCTACAATGAGCAGTTCTTC. This sequence encodes CASSFTSGSRSYNEQFF.

J is TRBJ1-5 and V is TRBV5-6; a weak D match, TRBD1 (6 bases). Trimming removed 6 bases at V and 0 bases at J, with 10 bases between. Germline values: CDR1 SGHDT, CDR2 YYEEEE. The CDR3 extends over 14 amino acids. The DNA of the CDR3 is TGTGCCAGCATAAGGGGGAATAGCAATCAGCCCCAGCATTTT. It specifies CASIRGNSNQPQHF.

The chain recombines TRBV7-9 with TRBJ1-6; D may be TRBD1 (5 bases). The CDR3 spans 15 residues. Germline V CDR1 and CDR2: SEHNR, FQNEAQ (reference sequence). Trimming removed 6 bases from V and 5 bases from J, with 14 bases in between. The CDR3 here is CASSYRQPHNSPLHF. In nucleotides, the CDR3 is TGTGCCAGCAGTTATAGACAGCCTCATAATTCACCCCTCCACTTT.

The V call is TRBV28, the J call TRBJ2-1, with 9 bases fitting TRBD2. V was clipped by 7 bases and J by 6 bases; unmatched bases: 7. The CDR3 contains 14 residues. Looked up from germline, CDR1 is MDHEN and CDR2 is SYDVKM. This chain's CDR3 is CASTSGTWLNEQFF. The CDR3 coding sequence is TGTGCCAGCACTAGCGGGACCTGGCTCAATGAGCAGTTCTTC.

The CDR3 region is CASTSLGTLVEPQHF. CDR3 nucleotides: TGTGCCAGTACCTCCCTCGGGACTCTGGTTGAGCCCCAGCATTTT. The V call is TRBV19, the J call TRBJ1-5; D is possibly TRBD1 (5 bases). The CDR3 runs to 15 residues. V lost 7 bases and J lost 8, with 21 bases in between. Germline lookup yields CDR1 LNHDA and CDR2 SQIVND (reference sequence).

The chain has TRBV29-1 and TRBJ1-2; D is ambiguous. This CDR3 comprises 13 residues. The V gene lost 3 bases and the J gene lost 5 bases, with 13 bases spanning the gap. From germline, CDR1 is SQVTM and CDR2 ANQGSEA. The DNA for the CDR3 is TGCAGCGTTGATTTCTTCGGGGATTATGGCTACACCTTC. This encodes CSVDFFGDYGYTF.

The table lists this clone with a few counts. This chain joins TRBV6-5 and TRBJ2-1; TRBD2 matches at 8 bases. This CDR3 is built from 14 residues. The V gene's germline CDR1 is MNHEY and CDR2 SVGAGI. Trimming removed 7 bases from V and 4 bases from J; junction bases left unmatched: 6. The CDR3 protein is CASTASGPYNEQFF. DNA for the CDR3: TGTGCCAGCACTGCTAGCGGGCCTTACAATGAGCAGTTCTTC.

This rearrangement joins TRBV19 to TRBJ1-6; D unresolved. Between the trimmed V and J ends, which lost 9 bases and 9 bases, there was a span of 12 bases. The CDR3 contains 12 residues. Germline V gene data show CDR1 as LNHDA and CDR2 as SQIVND (reference sequence). CDR3 region: CASAWAGSPLHF. In DNA form, the CDR3 reads TGTGCCAGCGCATGGGCGGGTTCACCCCTCCACTTT.

This chain uses TRBV5-1 with TRBJ1-4, with 7 nucleotides matching TRBD1. The junction had 7 bases not matched to a gene; V was cut back by 4 bases and J by 1 base. This CDR3 is built from 16 residues. In germline, CDR1 is SGHRS, CDR2 YFSETQ. CDR3 amino acids: CASSQVGGVTNEKLFF. The CDR3 bases are TGCGCCAGCAGCCAAGTAGGGGGCGTAACTAATGAAAAACTGTTTTTT.

This chain links TRBV7-8 with TRBJ1-5; perhaps TRBD1 as D (5 bases). CDR3 length equals 15 residues. The germline V gene has CDR1 SGHVS and CDR2 FQNEAQ. With 2 bases removed from V and 3 bases from J, the gap between germline ends came to 11 bases. The DNA of the CDR3 is TGTGCCAGCAGCTTATCAGGGACTTACAATCAGCCCCAGCATTTT. Translated: CASSLSGTYNQPQHF.

The CDR3 is CAWSGLQNEQFF. The CDR3 DNA reads TGTGCCTGGAGTGGACTTCAAAATGAGCAGTTCTTC. The chain has TRBV30 and TRBJ2-1, with no clear D. CDR1 is GTSNPN and CDR2 is SVGIG in the germline V gene (reference sequence). Trimming removed 1 base from V and 7 bases from J, with 8 bases in between. This CDR3 is built from 12 residues.

This rearrangement joins TRBV7-9 to TRBJ2-1; TRBD2 is a possible D gene (6 bases). The CDR3 runs 15 residues. Between the trimmed V and J ends, which lost 5 bases and 6 bases, there was a span of 17 bases. CDR1 is SEHNR and CDR2 is FQNEAQ in the germline V gene (reference sequence). The DNA of the CDR3 is TGTGCCAGCAGCACGGCCGGGGGTTACAGCAATGAGCAGTTCTTC. Translation gives CASSTAGGYSNEQFF.

The sample holds one count of this clone. The CDR3 protein is CASSEGLAGYTYEQYF. In DNA form, the CDR3 reads TGTGCCAGCAGTGAAGGACTAGCGGGGTACACCTACGAGCAGTACTTC. This chain joins TRBV2 and TRBJ2-5, with TRBD2 identical over 11 bases. The J call is in doubt because the DNA end fits TRBJ2-7 better. Per the germline V gene, CDR1 is SNHLY and CDR2 is FYNNEI. The CDR3 sequence is 16 residues long.

This chain connects TRBV7-9 to TRBJ2-7; 8 bases agree with TRBD1. This CDR3 is 13 amino acids long. After removal of 3 bases from V and 5 bases from J, the junction contained 3 bases not matched to a gene. CDR1 is SEHNR and CDR2 is FQNEAQ in the germline V gene (reference sequence). In DNA, the CDR3 is TGTGCCAGCAGCTTGGCAGGGGGCCACGAGCAGTACTTC. It translates to CASSLAGGHEQYF.

The gene calls are TRBV28 and TRBJ2-3; possibly TRBD2 for D (6 bases). V was trimmed by 7 bases and J by 2 bases, leaving 16 bases between them. The CDR3 consists of 15 residues. CDR1 and CDR2 (germline): MDHEN, SYDVKM. The CDR3 DNA reads as TGTGCCAGCACCTCGGTAGCGGAACTCACAGATACGCAGTATTTT. Protein sequence: CASTSVAELTDTQYF. The variable domain in full, completed from reference TRBV28 and TRBJ2-3, reads DVKVTQSSRYLVKRTGEKVFLECVQDMDHENMFWYRQDPGLGLRLIYFSYDVKMKEKGDIPEGYSVSREKKERFSLILESASTNQTSMYLCASTSVAELTDTQYFGPGTRLTVL.

The rearrangement links TRBV27 to TRBJ2-7; TRBD1 might be the D (5 bases). V was pared by 4 bases and J by 2 bases, with 9 bases between. Germline lookup yields CDR1 MNHEY and CDR2 SMNVEV (reference sequence). The CDR3 is made up of 13 amino acids. In nucleotides, the CDR3 is TGTGCCAGCAGTTCTGGGGCTGCCTACGAGCAGTACTTC. Its protein is CASSSGAAYEQYF.

The rearrangement links TRBV11-2 to TRBJ2-1; D is undetermined. Trimming left V 0 bases short and J 1 base short, with 10 bases between. CDR3 length: 16 residues. Germline CDR1 reads SGHAT; CDR2 reads FQNNGV. The CDR3 is CASSLDGSGSYNEQFF. In nucleotides, the CDR3 is TGTGCCAGCAGCTTAGATGGGTCAGGATCCTACAATGAGCAGTTCTTC.

The V and J genes are TRBV5-1 and TRBJ2-5, with 7 bases matching TRBD1. Trimming took 5 bases from V and 2 from J; bases not matched to a gene: 9. The length of the CDR3 is 15 residues. Germline V gene lookup returns CDR1 SGHRS and CDR2 YFSETQ. The CDR3 loop is CASSSTGLSQETQYF. As DNA, the CDR3 is TGCGCCAGCAGTTCGACAGGGTTGTCTCAAGAGACCCAGTACTTC.